This T cell receptor (beta chain) is from a study of blood T cells in healthy people across ages. Primers used in a second PCR of roughly 6 to 11 cycles were a sample-barcoded 5' primer and a J-beta primer mix. The template-switch adaptor was a 5' adaptor with 12 random nucleotides. It tagged each cDNA molecule. Via MiXCR, TCRdb re-called the 5' RACE reads, giving one row per CDR3 protein. The sample lists 600,000 or so distinct CDR3 sequences; roughly 43% were seen once. This CDR3 comprises 14 residues. The germline gives CDR1 LGHDT, CDR2 YNNKEL (reference sequence). The V gene lost 0 bases and the J gene lost 3 bases, with 9 bases spanning the gap. Caucasian, healthy and from Russia, the donors were aged between about 6 and 90. Investigators took 8 to 10 milliliters of peripheral blood from every donor.

Source material: blood. The TCR comes from a man older than 75 in good health. The chain recombines TRBV3-1 with TRBJ2-7, with D perhaps TRBD2 (6 bases). The CDR3 DNA follows: TGTGCCAGCAGCCAAGAGGGACTCGTCTACGAGCAGTACTTC. It encodes CASSQEGLVYEQYF.